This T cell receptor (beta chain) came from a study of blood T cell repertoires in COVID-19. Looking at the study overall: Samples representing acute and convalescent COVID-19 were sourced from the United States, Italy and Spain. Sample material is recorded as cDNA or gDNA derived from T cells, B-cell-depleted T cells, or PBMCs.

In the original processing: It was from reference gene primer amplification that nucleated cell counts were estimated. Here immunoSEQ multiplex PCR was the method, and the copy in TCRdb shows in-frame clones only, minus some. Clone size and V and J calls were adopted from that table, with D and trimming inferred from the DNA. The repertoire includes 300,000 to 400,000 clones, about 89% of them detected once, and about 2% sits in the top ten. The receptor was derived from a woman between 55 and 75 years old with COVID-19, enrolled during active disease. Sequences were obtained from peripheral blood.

CDR3 coding DNA: TGTGCCAGCAGCTTATCAGGGAAGCGGGACTACGAGCAGTACTTC. Residues: CASSLSGKRDYEQYF. V is TRBV7-9 and J is TRBJ2-7, with 7 nucleotides matching TRBD2. Trimming at V came to 2 bases and at J to 3 bases, leaving 7 bases not matched to a gene. In germline, CDR1 is SEHNR, CDR2 FQNEAQ (reference sequence). The CDR3 sequence is 15 residues long.